This T cell receptor (beta chain) was profiled in a study of memory CD4+ T cells and cytomegalovirus serostatus. Study details: Of the healthy Belgian adults, fewer than 10 were CMV seropositive and fewer than 30 seronegative.

Trimming at V came to 5 bases and at J to 7 bases, leaving 10 bases not matched to a gene. Germline CDR1 MNHEY, CDR2 SMNVEV (reference sequence). The CDR3 runs 15 residues. TCRdb's table, derived via immunoSEQ multiplex PCR, lists solely in-frame clones and lacks some. In the table there are 80,000 or so clones, roughly 78% of which are singletons. The sort gate was single viable CD3+CD4+CD8-CD45RO+ cells for memory CD4+ T cells. Input material: memory CD4+ T cells from blood. The origin of this receptor is an adult in good health and CMV-seropositive. The chain joins TRBV27 to TRBJ1-2; 10 bases fit TRBD1. This CDR3 reads CASSTYRRDRGGYTF. DNA of the CDR3: TGTGCCAGCAGTACATATAGGAGGGACAGGGGTGGCTACACCTTC.